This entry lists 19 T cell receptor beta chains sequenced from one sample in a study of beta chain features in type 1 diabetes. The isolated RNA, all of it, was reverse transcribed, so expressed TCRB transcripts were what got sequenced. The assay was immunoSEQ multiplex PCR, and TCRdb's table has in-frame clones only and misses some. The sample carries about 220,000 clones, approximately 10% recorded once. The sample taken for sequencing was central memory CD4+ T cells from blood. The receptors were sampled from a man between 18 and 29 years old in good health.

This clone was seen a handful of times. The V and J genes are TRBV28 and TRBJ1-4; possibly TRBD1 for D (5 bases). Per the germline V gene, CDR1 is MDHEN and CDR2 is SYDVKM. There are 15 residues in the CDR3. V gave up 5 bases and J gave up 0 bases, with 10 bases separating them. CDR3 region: CASSTRTTTNEKLFF. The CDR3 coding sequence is TGTGCCAGCAGTACGCGGACAACAACTAATGAAAAACTGTTTTTT.

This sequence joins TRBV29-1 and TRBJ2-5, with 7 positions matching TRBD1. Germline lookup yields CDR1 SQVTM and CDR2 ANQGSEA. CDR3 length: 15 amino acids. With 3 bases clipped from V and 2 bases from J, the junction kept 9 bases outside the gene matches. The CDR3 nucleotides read TGCAGCGTTGATTTGACAGGGACCGTACAAGAGACCCAGTACTTC. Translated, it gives CSVDLTGTVQETQYF.

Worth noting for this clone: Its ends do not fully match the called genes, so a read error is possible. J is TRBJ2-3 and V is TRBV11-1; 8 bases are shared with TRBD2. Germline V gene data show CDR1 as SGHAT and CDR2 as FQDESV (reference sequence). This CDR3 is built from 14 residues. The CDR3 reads CASSLAGVTDTQYF. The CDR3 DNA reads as TGTGCCAGCAGCCTAGCGGGCGTCACAGATACGCAGTATTTT.

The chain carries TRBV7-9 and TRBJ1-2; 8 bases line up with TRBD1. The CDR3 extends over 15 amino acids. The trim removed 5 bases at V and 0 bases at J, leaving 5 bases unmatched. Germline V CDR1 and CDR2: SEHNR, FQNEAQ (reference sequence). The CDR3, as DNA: TGTGCCAGCAGCCAGACAGGGGCCACTAACTATGGCTACACCTTC. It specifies CASSQTGATNYGYTF. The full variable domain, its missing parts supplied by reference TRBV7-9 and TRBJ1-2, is DTGVSQNPRHKITKRGQNVTFRCDPISEHNRLYWYRQTLGQGPEFLTYFQNEAQLEKSRLLSDRFSAERPKGSFSTLEIQRTEQGDSAMYLCASSQTGATNYGYTFGSGTRLTVV.

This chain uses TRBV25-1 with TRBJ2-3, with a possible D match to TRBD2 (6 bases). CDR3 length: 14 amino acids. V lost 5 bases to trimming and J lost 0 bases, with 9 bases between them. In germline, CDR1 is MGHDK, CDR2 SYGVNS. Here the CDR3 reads CASSPGLSTDTQYF. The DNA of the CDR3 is TGTGCCAGCAGTCCGGGACTGAGCACAGATACGCAGTATTTT.

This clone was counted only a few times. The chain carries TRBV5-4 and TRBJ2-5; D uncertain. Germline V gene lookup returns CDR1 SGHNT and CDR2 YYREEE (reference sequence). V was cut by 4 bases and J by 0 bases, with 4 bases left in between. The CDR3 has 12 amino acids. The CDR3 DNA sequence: TGTGCCAGCAGCATAAACCAAGAGACCCAGTACTTC. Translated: CASSINQETQYF.

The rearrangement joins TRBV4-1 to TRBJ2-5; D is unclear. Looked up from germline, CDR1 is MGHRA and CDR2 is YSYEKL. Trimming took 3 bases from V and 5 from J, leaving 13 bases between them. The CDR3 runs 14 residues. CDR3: CASSHGGASETQYF. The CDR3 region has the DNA TGCGCCAGCAGCCACGGCGGAGCGTCGGAGACCCAGTACTTC.

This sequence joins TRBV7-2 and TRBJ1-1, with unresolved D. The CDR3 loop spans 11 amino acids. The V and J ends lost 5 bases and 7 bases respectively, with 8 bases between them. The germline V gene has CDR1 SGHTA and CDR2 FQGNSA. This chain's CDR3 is CASSRHFEAFF. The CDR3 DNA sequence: TGTGCCAGCAGCCGACATTTTGAAGCTTTCTTT.

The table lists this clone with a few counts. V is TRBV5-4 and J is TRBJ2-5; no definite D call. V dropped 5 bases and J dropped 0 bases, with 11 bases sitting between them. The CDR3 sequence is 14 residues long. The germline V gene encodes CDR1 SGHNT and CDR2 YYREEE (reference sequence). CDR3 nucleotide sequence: TGTGCCAGCAGGCCGGACCCGTACCAAGAGACCCAGTACTTC. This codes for CASRPDPYQETQYF.

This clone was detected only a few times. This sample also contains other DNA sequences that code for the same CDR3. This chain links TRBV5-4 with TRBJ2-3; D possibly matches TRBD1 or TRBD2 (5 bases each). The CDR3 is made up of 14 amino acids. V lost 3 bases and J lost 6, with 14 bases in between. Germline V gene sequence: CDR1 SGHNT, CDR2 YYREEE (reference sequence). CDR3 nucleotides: TGTGCCAGCAGCTCCGGGACCTCCTCCGATACGCAGTATTTT. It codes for CASSSGTSSDTQYF.

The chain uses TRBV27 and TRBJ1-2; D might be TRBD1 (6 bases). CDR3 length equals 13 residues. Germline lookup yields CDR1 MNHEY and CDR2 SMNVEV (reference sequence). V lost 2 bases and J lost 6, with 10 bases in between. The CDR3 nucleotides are TGTGCCAGCAGTTTAACAGGGCGGCATGGCTACACCTTC. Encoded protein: CASSLTGRHGYTF.

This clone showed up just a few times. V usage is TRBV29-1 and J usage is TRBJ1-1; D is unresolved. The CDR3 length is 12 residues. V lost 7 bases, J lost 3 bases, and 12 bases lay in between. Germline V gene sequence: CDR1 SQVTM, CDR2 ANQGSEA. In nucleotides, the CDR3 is TGCAGCGCACTTCCCTCCGACACTGAAGCTTTCTTT. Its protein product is CSALPSDTEAFF.

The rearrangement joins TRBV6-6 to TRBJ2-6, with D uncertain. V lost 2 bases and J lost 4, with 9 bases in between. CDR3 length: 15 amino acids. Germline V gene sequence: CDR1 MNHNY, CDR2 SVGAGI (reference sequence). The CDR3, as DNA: TGTGCCAGCAGTTACGATCGGTTCGGGGCCAACGTCCTGACTTTC. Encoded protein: CASSYDRFGANVLTF.

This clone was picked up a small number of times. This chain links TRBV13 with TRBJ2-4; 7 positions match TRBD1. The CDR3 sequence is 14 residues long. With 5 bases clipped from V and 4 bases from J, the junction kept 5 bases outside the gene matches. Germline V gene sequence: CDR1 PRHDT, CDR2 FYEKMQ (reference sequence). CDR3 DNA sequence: TGTGCCAGCAGCCCCGGACAGGCTAAAAACATTCAGTACTTC. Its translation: CASSPGQAKNIQYF.

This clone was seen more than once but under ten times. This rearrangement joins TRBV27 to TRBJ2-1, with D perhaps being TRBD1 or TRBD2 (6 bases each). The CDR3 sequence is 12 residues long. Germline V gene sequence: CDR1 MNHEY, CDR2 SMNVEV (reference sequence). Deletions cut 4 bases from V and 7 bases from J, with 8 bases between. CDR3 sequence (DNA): TGTGCCAGCAGTTGGAGGGGGAATGAGCAGTTCTTC. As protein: CASSWRGNEQFF.

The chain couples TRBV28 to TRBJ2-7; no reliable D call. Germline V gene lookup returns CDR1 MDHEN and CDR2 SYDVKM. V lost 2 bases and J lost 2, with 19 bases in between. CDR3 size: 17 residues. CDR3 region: CASSLPTLGVGTYEQYF. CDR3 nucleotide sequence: TGTGCCAGCAGTTTACCGACACTGGGCGTGGGGACCTACGAGCAGTACTTC.

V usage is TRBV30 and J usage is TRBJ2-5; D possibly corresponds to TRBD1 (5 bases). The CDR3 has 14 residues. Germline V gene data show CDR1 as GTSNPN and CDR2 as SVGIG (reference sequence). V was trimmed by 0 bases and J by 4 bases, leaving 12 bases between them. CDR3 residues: CAWSVDNTRETQYF. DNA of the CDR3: TGTGCCTGGAGTGTGGACAATACAAGAGAGACCCAGTACTTC. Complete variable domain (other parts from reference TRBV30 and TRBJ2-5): SQTIHQWPATLVQPVGSPLSLECTVEGTSNPNLYWYRQAAGRGLQLLFYSVGIGQISSEVPQNLSASRPQDRQFILSSKKLLLSDSGFYLCAWSVDNTRETQYFGPGTRLLVL.

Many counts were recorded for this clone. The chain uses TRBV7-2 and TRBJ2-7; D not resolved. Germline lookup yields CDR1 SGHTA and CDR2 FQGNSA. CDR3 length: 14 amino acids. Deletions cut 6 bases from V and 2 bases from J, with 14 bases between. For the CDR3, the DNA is TGTGCCAGCAGTTCCAGGACCGGAGCCTACGAGCAGTACTTC. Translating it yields CASSSRTGAYEQYF.

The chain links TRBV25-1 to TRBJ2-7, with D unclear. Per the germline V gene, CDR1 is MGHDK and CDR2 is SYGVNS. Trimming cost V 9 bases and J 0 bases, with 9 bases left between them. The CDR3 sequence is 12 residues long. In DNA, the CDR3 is TGTGCCAGTGGAAGGAGCTCCTACGAGCAGTACTTC. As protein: CASGRSSYEQYF.